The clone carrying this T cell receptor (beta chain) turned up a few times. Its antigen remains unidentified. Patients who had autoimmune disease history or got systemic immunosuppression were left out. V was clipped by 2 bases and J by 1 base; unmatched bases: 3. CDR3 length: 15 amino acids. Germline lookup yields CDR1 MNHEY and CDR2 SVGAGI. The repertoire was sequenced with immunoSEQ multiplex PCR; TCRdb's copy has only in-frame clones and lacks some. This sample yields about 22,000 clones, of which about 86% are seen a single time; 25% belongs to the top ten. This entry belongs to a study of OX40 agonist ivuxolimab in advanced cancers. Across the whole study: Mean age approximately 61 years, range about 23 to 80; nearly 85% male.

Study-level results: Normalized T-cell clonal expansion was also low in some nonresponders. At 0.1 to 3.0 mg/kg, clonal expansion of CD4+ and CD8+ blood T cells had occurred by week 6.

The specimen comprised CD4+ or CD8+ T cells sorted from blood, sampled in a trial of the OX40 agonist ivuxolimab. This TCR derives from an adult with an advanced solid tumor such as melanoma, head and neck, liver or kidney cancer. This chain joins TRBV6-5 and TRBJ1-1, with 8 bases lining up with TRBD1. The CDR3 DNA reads TGTGCCAGCAGTTACGCCGGGACAGGGAACACTGAAGCTTTCTTT. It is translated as CASSYAGTGNTEAFF.